What follows are 14 T cell receptor beta chains derived from one specimen sequenced in a study of blood T cell repertoires in COVID-19. The repertoire was sequenced with immunoSEQ multiplex PCR; TCRdb's copy has only in-frame clones and lacks some. The sample holds 110,000 to 150,000 clones; approximately 90% are singletons and the top ten take less than 5.5%. Sequencing input: PBMCs or T cells enriched from blood (not recorded which). Every receptor here comes from a man in his fifties who had recovered from COVID-19.

This clone appeared once. In the same sample, other DNA sequences code for this CDR3. The chain combines TRBV27 with TRBJ1-6, with 8 bases aligning to TRBD1. The CDR3 loop spans 17 amino acids. The germline CDR1 and CDR2 sequences are MNHEY and SMNVEV (reference sequence). After removal of 3 bases from V and 0 bases from J, the junction contained 4 bases not matched to a gene. CDR3 bases: TGTGCCAGCAGTTTCCGGGACAGGAGCTCCTATAATTCACCCCTCCACTTT. Translated, it gives CASSFRDRSSYNSPLHF.

A remark on this clone: This sample includes further DNA sequences coding for the same CDR3. This chain links TRBV28 with TRBJ1-2; a weak D match, TRBD1 (5 bases). The CDR3 is made up of 13 amino acids. CDR1 and CDR2 from the germline V gene are MDHEN and SYDVKM. V was pared by 2 bases and J by 3 bases, with 7 bases between. The CDR3 bases are TGTGCCAGCAGTTTAGGGGGGTACTATGGCTACACCTTC. Its protein product is CASSLGGYYGYTF.

The chain carries TRBV19 and TRBJ1-1; no reliable D call. V lost 7 bases and J 7 bases, leaving 16 bases between the germline ends. Germline CDR1 reads LNHDA; CDR2 reads SQIVND (reference sequence). There are 13 residues in the CDR3. CDR3 sequence: CASIMSPGFEAFF. The DNA for the CDR3 is TGTGCCAGTATCATGAGCCCGGGTTTTGAAGCTTTCTTT.

This clone was seen more than once but under ten times. V gene TRBV7-3 combines with J gene TRBJ1-2; TRBD1 aligns across 9 bases. V lost 5 bases, J lost 8 bases, and 12 bases stayed unmatched. There are 15 residues in the CDR3. The germline gives CDR1 SGHTA, CDR2 FQGTGA. CDR3 sequence (DNA): TGTGCCAGCAGCGCCAGTCCGGGACAGGGCTCGGGCTACACCTTC. This sequence encodes CASSASPGQGSGYTF.

The chain joins TRBV27 to TRBJ1-2, with D tentatively TRBD1 (5 bases). V dropped 5 bases and J dropped 6 bases, with 7 bases sitting between them. Germline V gives CDR1 MNHEY, CDR2 SMNVEV (reference sequence). This CDR3 is 11 amino acids long. In nucleotides, the CDR3 is TGTGCCAGCAGTGCGGGGGATGGCTACACCTTC. This translates into CASSAGDGYTF.

V gene TRBV4-3 combines with J gene TRBJ2-1; possible D gene TRBD2, 5 bases. Trimming took off 0 bases at V and 4 bases at J, with 13 bases between the two ends. The CDR3 length is 16 residues. The germline V gene has CDR1 LGHNA and CDR2 YSLEER. DNA for the CDR3: TGCGCCAGCAGCCAAGAACCGGGGAAAGCTTACAATGAGCAGTTCTTC. Its protein product is CASSQEPGKAYNEQFF.

The CDR3, as DNA: TGTGCCAGCTCAGCGTTACAAGGGGGTAGACTGAACACTGAAGCTTTCTTT. This translates into CASSALQGGRLNTEAFF. The chain has TRBV18 and TRBJ1-1; D perhaps matches TRBD1 (6 bases). This CDR3 region has 17 residues. V was clipped by 5 bases and J by 0 bases, with 19 bases between them. The germline gives CDR1 KGHSH, CDR2 LQKENI.

In its sample, this clone was seen once. Other DNA sequences of this sample code for an identical CDR3. V gene TRBV14 combines with J gene TRBJ2-6, with unresolved D. The length of the CDR3 is 14 residues. V lost 4 bases to trimming and J lost 0 bases, with 4 bases between them. The germline V gene has CDR1 SGHDN and CDR2 FVKESK. CDR3 in DNA: TGTGCCAGCAGCCCCAGCTCTGGGGCCAACGTCCTGACTTTC. Its protein product is CASSPSSGANVLTF.

V and J are TRBV7-9 and TRBJ1-2; D possibly corresponds to TRBD1 (5 bases). The germline gives CDR1 SEHNR, CDR2 FQNEAQ (reference sequence). The V and J ends lost 5 bases and 4 bases respectively, with 14 bases between them. CDR3 length: 14 amino acids. The CDR3 is CASSLQGGLYGYTF. The CDR3 DNA is TGTGCCAGCAGCCTCCAGGGAGGTCTCTATGGCTACACCTTC.

The chain employs TRBV7-2 and TRBJ1-5; 7 bases fit TRBD1. Germline CDR1 SGHTA, CDR2 FQGNSA. The CDR3 totals 15 residues. V gave up 8 bases and J gave up 7 bases; unmatched junction bases: 14. The CDR3 DNA reads TGTGCCAGCGGATCTACCTCCGGGACAGTCCAGCCCCAGCATTTT. It translates to CASGSTSGTVQPQHF.

J is TRBJ2-1 and V is TRBV11-2; 8 bases are shared with TRBD2. Looked up from germline, CDR1 is SGHAT and CDR2 is FQNNGV. J gave up 4 bases and V 0 bases, and 14 bases lay outside the gene matches. The CDR3 runs to 19 residues. CDR3 region: CASSLDRARREGQYNEQFF. CDR3 nucleotide sequence: TGTGCCAGCAGCTTAGACCGGGCTCGACGGGAGGGGCAATACAATGAGCAGTTCTTC.

The rearrangement uses TRBV4-3 and TRBJ2-7, with 7 bases aligning to TRBD1. In germline, CDR1 is LGHNA, CDR2 YSLEER. The CDR3 sequence is 13 residues long. The V segment lost 1 base and the J segment 6 bases; nucleotides outside the gene matches: 3. CDR3 DNA sequence: TGCGCCAGCAGCCAAGGACAGGGTCCCGAGCAGTACTTC. It specifies CASSQGQGPEQYF.

This clone was counted only a few times. The V gene is TRBV7-2, the J gene TRBJ2-7; 7 positions agree with TRBD1. The CDR3 is 14 amino acids. The germline CDR1 and CDR2 sequences are SGHTA and FQGNSA. V dropped 7 bases and J dropped 0; count of bases not matched to a gene: 6. The DNA of the CDR3 is TGTGCCAGCACGGTGACAGGGAGCTCCTACGAGCAGTACTTC. Its translation is CASTVTGSSYEQYF.

This clone was observed once. The chain has TRBV7-2 and TRBJ1-1; TRBD1 might be the D (6 bases). Trimming stripped 4 bases from V and 1 base from J, with 10 bases between. This CDR3 region has 14 residues. Germline values: CDR1 SGHTA, CDR2 FQGNSA. CDR3 DNA sequence: TGTGCCAGCAGCTCCATGACAGGGAACACTGAAGCTTTCTTT. Its translation is CASSSMTGNTEAFF. Variable domain in full (rest from reference TRBV7-2 and TRBJ1-1): GAGVSQSPSNKVTEKGKDVELRCDPISGHTALYWYRQSLGQGLEFLIYFQGNSAPDKSGLPSDRFSAERTGGSVSTLTIQRTQQEDSAVYLCASSSMTGNTEAFFGQGTRLTVV.